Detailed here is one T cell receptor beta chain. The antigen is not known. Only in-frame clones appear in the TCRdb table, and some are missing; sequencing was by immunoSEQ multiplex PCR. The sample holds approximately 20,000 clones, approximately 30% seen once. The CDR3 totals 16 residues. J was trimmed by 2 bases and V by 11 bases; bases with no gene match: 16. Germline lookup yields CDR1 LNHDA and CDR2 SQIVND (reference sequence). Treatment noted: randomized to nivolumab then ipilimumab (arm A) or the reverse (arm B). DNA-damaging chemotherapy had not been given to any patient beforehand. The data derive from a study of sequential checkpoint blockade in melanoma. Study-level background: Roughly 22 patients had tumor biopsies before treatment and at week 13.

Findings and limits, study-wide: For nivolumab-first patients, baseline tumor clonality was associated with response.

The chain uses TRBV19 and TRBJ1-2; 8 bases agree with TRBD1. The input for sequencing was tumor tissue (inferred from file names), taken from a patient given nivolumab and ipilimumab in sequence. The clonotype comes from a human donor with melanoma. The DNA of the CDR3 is TGTGCCTCAAACAACGTGGGCAGGGGGCAGAACTATGGCTACACCTTC. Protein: CASNNVGRGQNYGYTF.